The rows below give T cell receptor beta chains drawn from one sample of a study of blood T cell repertoires in COVID-19. Measured with immunoSEQ multiplex PCR; TCRdb has only the in-frame clones, and not every one. This sample carries some 190,000 clones, 85% to 90% of them seen once, and the ten largest clones take 1.5% to 2%. The source material was peripheral blood. These receptors came from a man younger than 35 with active or convalescent COVID-19. Each CDR3 is given with its conserved first and last residue. A D gene is named only where the DNA matches it firmly. The size entry is marked missing in some rows and otherwise reads once, few, many or a size class.

clone_size	cdr3_length	v_call	d_call	j_call	cdr3_aa	cdr3_nt
.	16	TRBV3-1/TRBV3-2	TRBD2	TRBJ2-5	CASSDGLSGVSETQYF	TGTGCCAGCAGCGACGGACTAAGCGGGGTCTCCGAGACCCAGTACTTC
once	16	TRBV25-1	TRBD1	TRBJ1-6	CASSEWGQGTNSPLHF	TGTGCCAGCAGTGAATGGGGACAGGGTACTAATTCACCCCTCCACTTT
.	13	TRBV19	TRBD1	TRBJ2-7	CASQQGQDYEQYF	TGTGCCAGCCAACAGGGACAGGACTACGAGCAGTACTTC
.	19	TRBV3-1/TRBV3-2	TRBD2	TRBJ2-5	CASRQGTGTSGVRGETQYF	TGTGCCAGCAGACAGGGTACCGGGACTAGCGGGGTCCGAGGGGAGACCCAGTACTTC
few	14	TRBV18	.	TRBJ2-7	CASSQGVNSYEQYF	TGTGCCAGCTCACAGGGGGTGAACTCCTACGAGCAGTACTTC
.	14	TRBV7-8	.	TRBJ1-4	CASQGDSLNEKLFF	TGTGCCAGCCAGGGTGACAGTCTTAATGAAAAACTGTTTTTT
.	15	TRBV9	.	TRBJ2-2	CASSVGSGTTGELFF	TGTGCCAGCAGCGTAGGGTCAGGTACGACCGGGGAGCTGTTTTTT
.	12	TRBV12-3/TRBV12-4	.	TRBJ1-2	CASSFRQEGYTF	TGTGCCAGCAGTTTCCGACAGGAGGGCTACACCTTC
once	13	TRBV7-9	.	TRBJ2-7	CASSSIDSYEQYF	TGTGCCAGCAGCTCAATAGACAGTTACGAGCAGTACTTC
.	15	TRBV3-1/TRBV3-2	TRBD1	TRBJ2-1	CASNPAGQGAHEQFF	TGTGCCAGCAACCCAGCGGGACAGGGGGCCCATGAGCAGTTCTTC
.	14	TRBV3-1/TRBV3-2	.	TRBJ1-1	CASSQDLSDTEAFF	TGTGCCAGCAGCCAAGATCTCAGTGACACTGAAGCTTTCTTT
.	16	TRBV7-8	TRBD2	TRBJ2-3	CASSLRLAGGRDTQYF	TGTGCCAGCAGCTTAAGACTAGCGGGGGGAAGAGATACGCAGTATTTT
once	17	TRBV7-2	.	TRBJ2-7	CASSLSHQLASSYEQYF	TGTGCCAGCAGCTTATCTCATCAACTAGCAAGCTCCTACGAGCAGTACTTC
.	12	TRBV6-2/TRBV6-3	.	TRBJ1-1	CASSGLEPEAFF	TGTGCCAGCAGTGGACTGGAGCCGGAAGCTTTCTTT
.	14	TRBV2	.	TRBJ1-5	CASRDGGPGQPQHF	TGTGCCAGCAGGGACGGAGGGCCCGGTCAGCCCCAGCATTTT
.	15	TRBV10-3	.	TRBJ1-1	CAISEGAGMNTEAFF	TGTGCCATCAGTGAGGGGGCAGGAATGAACACTGAAGCTTTCTTT